The clone carrying this T cell receptor (beta chain) was seen a few times. The junction does not match germline at one end; this may be a read error. The CDR3 is 13 amino acids. CDR1 GTSNPN and CDR2 SVGIG come from the germline V gene (reference sequence). This sample is part of a study of control samples from healthy donors and cancer patients. Here immunoSEQ multiplex PCR was the method, and the copy in TCRdb shows in-frame clones only, minus some. The profile shows approximately 150,000 clones, under 95% of them singletons. The sequence came from a man aged 18 to 35 in good health. Sequencing was done on a sample of blood. The rearrangement links TRBV30 to TRBJ2-1; possible D gene TRBD1, 5 bases. CDR3 residues: CAWGVGPYNEQFF. The CDR3 DNA follows: TGTGCCTGGGGTGTGGGGCCTTACAATGAGCAGTTCTTC.